This T cell receptor (beta chain) was retrieved from a study of Ad26.COV2.S vaccination and SARS-CoV-2 variants. Clones were read by immunoSEQ multiplex PCR, and TCRdb kept only the in-frame ones, dropping some. The sample has roughly 500,000 clones; about 88% are singletons. Notes on this clone: Its matching antigen is unknown.

Germline values: CDR1 SQVTM, CDR2 ANQGSEA. Trimming pared 2 bases from V and 1 base from J, leaving 14 bases between. The CDR3 has 15 amino acids. Regarding the study as a whole: Ad26.COV2.S recipients had broader spike-specific TCRs (P = 0.0014).

The treatment was: some 19 received Ad26.COV2.S at low or high dose, single or two shots; 5 received placebo; per-sample allocation not given. Day 63 after the first injection of vaccine or placebo was the sampling time. Donation came from an adult in Boston who was aged 18-55 years. An Ad26 vector expressing Wuhan-strain SARS-CoV-2 spike served as the vaccine. The sample consisted of peripheral blood, taken in a trial of Ad26.COV2.S vaccine versus placebo. This receptor was identified in a person between 18 and 65 years old who received the Ad26.COV2.S COVID-19 vaccine or a placebo. The genes are TRBV29-1 and TRBJ1-2, with TRBD1 as a possible D gene (6 bases). The CDR3 sequence is CSVEWAWGLNYGYTF. The CDR3 coding sequence is TGCAGCGTTGAATGGGCGTGGGGGCTTAACTATGGCTACACCTTC. Supplemented by reference TRBV29-1 and TRBJ1-2, the full variable domain reads SAVISQKPSRDICQRGTSLTIQCQVDSQVTMMFWYRQQPGQSLTLIATANQGSEATYESGFVIDKFPISRPNLTFSTLTVSNMSPEDSSIYLCSVEWAWGLNYGYTFGSGTRLTVV.